These 16 T cell receptor beta chains came from one sample sequenced in a study of beta chain features in type 1 diabetes. Whole-study results and caveats: Moderately but significantly shorter TCRB CDR3s were found in Type 1 diabetes patients in all four CD4+ subsets.

The antigens for these receptors are not known. The investigators reverse transcribed all of the isolated RNA, so they sequenced expressed TCRB transcripts. Clones were sequenced by immunoSEQ multiplex PCR, and TCRdb holds only the in-frame ones, with some missing. The table includes about 150,000 clones, about 7.8% detected once. Sequencing was carried out using central memory CD4+ T cells from blood. These receptor sequences come from a woman aged 40 to 50 with type 1 diabetes.

The sample holds a few counts of this clone. The chain couples TRBV4-2 to TRBJ1-2, with D perhaps matching TRBD1 (5 bases). The V gene lost 0 bases and the J gene lost 7 bases, with 24 bases spanning the gap. CDR1 and CDR2 (germline): LGHNA, YNFKEQ. This CDR3 contains 18 residues. This CDR3 is CASSQDGQGRQPRSGYTF. CDR3 in DNA: TGTGCCAGCAGCCAAGATGGACAAGGGCGACAACCCAGGAGTGGCTACACCTTC.

The chain recombines TRBV4-2 with TRBJ1-4, with 9 bases that match TRBD1. Trimming at V came to 6 bases and at J to 5 bases, leaving 1 base not matched to a gene. The CDR3 is 13 residues long. CDR1 and CDR2 from the germline V gene are LGHNA and YNFKEQ. The CDR3 spells CASRTGGNEKLFF. The CDR3 bases are TGTGCCAGCAGGACAGGGGGGAATGAAAAACTGTTTTTT.

V usage is TRBV30 and J usage is TRBJ1-2, with D possibly matching TRBD1 (5 bases). The germline V gene has CDR1 GTSNPN and CDR2 SVGIG (reference sequence). The CDR3 is 14 residues long. V dropped 3 bases and J dropped 3 bases, with 14 bases sitting between them. The CDR3 here is CAWSLSLGDYGYTF. DNA of the CDR3: TGTGCCTGGAGCCTTTCTTTAGGGGACTATGGCTACACCTTC.

This clone was seen a few times. CDR3 sequence (DNA): TGCGCCAGCAGCCTAACCGGACAGGGCCAGGGCTACACCTTC. Amino acids: CASSLTGQGQGYTF. The chain employs TRBV5-1 and TRBJ1-2; TRBD1 aligns across 8 bases. CDR3 length: 14 amino acids. Looked up from germline, CDR1 is SGHRS and CDR2 is YFSETQ. The V segment lost 4 bases and the J segment 8 bases; nucleotides outside the gene matches: 10.

The chain joins TRBV25-1 to TRBJ2-1, with 10 bases lining up with TRBD1. CDR1 and CDR2 (germline): MGHDK, SYGVNS. This CDR3 has 15 residues. V was clipped by 2 bases and J by 8 bases; unmatched bases: 6. CDR3 loop: CASSEGQGVVDEQFF. The CDR3 bases are TGTGCCAGCAGTGAAGGACAGGGGGTGGTCGATGAGCAGTTCTTC.

This clone was seen a handful of times. V usage is TRBV30 and J usage is TRBJ1-5, with 8 positions matching TRBD1. Germline V lookup: CDR1 GTSNPN, CDR2 SVGIG (reference sequence). The ends lost 2 bases at V and 7 bases at J; junction bases unmatched: 13. The CDR3 is 16 residues long. The CDR3 protein is CAWSRPSPGGGQPQHF. CDR3 nucleotide sequence: TGTGCCTGGAGTCGCCCCTCCCCAGGGGGCGGACAGCCCCAGCATTTT.

This rearrangement joins TRBV9 to TRBJ2-4; 7 nucleotides align to TRBD1. V was clipped by 0 bases and J by 5 bases; unmatched bases: 2. Looked up from germline, CDR1 is SGDLS and CDR2 is YYNGEE. This CDR3 spans 14 amino acids. CDR3 protein: CASSVDTGENIQYF. The CDR3 coding sequence is TGTGCCAGCAGCGTAGACACAGGGGAAAACATTCAGTACTTC.

This chain connects TRBV29-1 to TRBJ1-4; TRBD1 might be the D (6 bases). This CDR3 has 13 residues. The V gene's germline CDR1 is SQVTM and CDR2 ANQGSEA. The V end was cut by 4 bases, the J end by 5 bases, with 11 bases between. The DNA for the CDR3 is TGCAGCGTTGGTGGACAGCCCAATGAAAAACTGTTTTTT. Its protein product is CSVGGQPNEKLFF.

This clone was found many times. This rearrangement joins TRBV5-1 to TRBJ2-3; D might be TRBD2 (6 bases). This CDR3 is 15 amino acids long. CDR1 is SGHRS and CDR2 is YFSETQ in the germline V gene. V was shortened by 4 bases and J by 4 bases, with 16 bases between the two germline ends. CDR3 coding DNA: TGCGCCAGCAGCGCGGGACGGCGGTCGGCAGATACGCAGTATTTT. This translates into CASSAGRRSADTQYF.

The chain employs TRBV5-4 and TRBJ2-3; 8 bases agree with TRBD2. This CDR3 contains 13 residues. V trimming: 1 base; J trimming: 5 bases; junction bases outside the gene matches: 0. Germline CDR1 SGHNT, CDR2 YYREEE (reference sequence). CDR3: CASSLTSGDTQYF. The CDR3 nucleotides read TGTGCCAGCAGCTTGACTAGCGGAGATACGCAGTATTTT.

The table lists this clone with a few counts. The CDR3 spells CASSFGNTEAFF. The CDR3 coding sequence is TGTGCCAGCAGTTTCGGGAACACTGAAGCTTTCTTT. This rearrangement joins TRBV6-5 to TRBJ1-1; D gene ambiguous. Germline CDR1 and CDR2: MNHEY and SVGAGI. Deletions cut 4 bases from V and 1 base from J, with 4 bases between. The CDR3 length is 12 residues.

This clone occurred a few times. V usage is TRBV19 and J usage is TRBJ1-6; TRBD1 agrees at 8 bases. The CDR3 is 16 residues long. From germline, CDR1 is LNHDA and CDR2 SQIVND (reference sequence). V gave up 3 bases and J gave up 9 bases; unmatched junction bases: 10. CDR3 sequence reads: CASSIFTDRVGSPLHF. CDR3 nucleotides: TGTGCCAGTAGTATCTTTACGGACAGGGTGGGTTCACCCCTCCACTTT.

This clone was detected only a few times. The chain is built from TRBV30 and TRBJ1-2; 8 bases are a match to TRBD1. The CDR3 length is 12 residues. Germline V CDR1 and CDR2: GTSNPN, SVGIG (reference sequence). The V segment lost 7 bases and the J segment 6 bases; nucleotides outside the gene matches: 7. This CDR3 reads CAYRNRGDGYTF. The CDR3, as DNA: TGTGCCTACAGAAACAGGGGGGATGGCTACACCTTC.

In nucleotides, the CDR3 is TGTGCCAGCAGCCAAGAGGCAGCGGGAGGGTACAATGAGCAGTTCTTC. Its translation is CASSQEAAGGYNEQFF. This chain uses TRBV4-2 with TRBJ2-1, with TRBD2 matching over 10 bases. The V segment lost 0 bases and the J segment 4 bases; nucleotides outside the gene matches: 3. The CDR3 is 16 amino acids. Germline V gene lookup returns CDR1 LGHNA and CDR2 YNFKEQ.

This clone has a count of ten or more. The V gene is TRBV9, the J gene TRBJ2-1, with D tentatively TRBD1 (7 bases). The CDR3 consists of 15 residues. V was pared by 5 bases and J by 7 bases, with 19 bases between. From germline, CDR1 is SGDLS and CDR2 YYNGEE. The CDR3 bases are TGTGCCAGCAGTTCAGGGGGGACACCGTGGAATGAGCAGTTCTTC. Translation gives CASSSGGTPWNEQFF. Variable domain in full (rest from reference TRBV9 and TRBJ2-1): DSGVTQTPKHLITATGQRVTLRCSPRSGDLSVYWYQQSLDQGLQFLIQYYNGEERAKGNILERFSAQQFPDLHSELNLSSLELGDSALYFCASSSGGTPWNEQFFGPGTRLTVL.

This clone was seen a few times. The chain recombines TRBV6-6 with TRBJ1-1; D is perhaps TRBD1 (5 bases). The CDR3 consists of 14 residues. Trimming pared 9 bases from V and 6 bases from J, leaving 20 bases between. In germline, CDR1 is MNHNY, CDR2 SVGAGI (reference sequence). CDR3 protein: CASDGWGVIPEAFF. The CDR3 DNA is TGTGCCAGTGACGGGTGGGGCGTCATCCCTGAAGCTTTCTTT.